One sample yielded the 31 T cell receptor beta chains listed below, sequenced in a study of technical replicates of blood from a few donors. Using immunoSEQ multiplex PCR, the repertoire was profiled, and TCRdb retains in-frame clones only, with some absent. In the table there are tens of thousands of clones, about 81% of which are singletons. Source material: PBMCs. The receptors come from a human donor in good health. Some clones in this sample may be carry-over from other donors' samples.

This chain uses TRBV5-1 with TRBJ2-7, with D possibly being TRBD2 (6 bases). Trimming took off 2 bases at V and 1 base at J, with 13 bases between the two ends. The CDR3 has 15 residues. Germline V CDR1 and CDR2: SGHRS, YFSETQ. CDR3 nucleotide sequence: TGCGCCAGCAGCTTCACTAGCCCACCTTCCTACGAGCAGTACTTC. It is translated as CASSFTSPPSYEQYF.

The chain is built from TRBV18 and TRBJ2-2, with D maybe TRBD1 (6 bases). Germline assignment: CDR1 KGHSH and CDR2 LQKENI. Between the trimmed V and J ends, which lost 3 bases and 5 bases, there was a span of 10 bases. This CDR3 contains 14 residues. DNA of the CDR3: TGTGCCAGCTCACCGAAGCAGGGGACCGGGGAGCTGTTTTTT. Translating gives CASSPKQGTGELFF.

V and J are TRBV14 and TRBJ1-2, with no clear D. The CDR3 runs 13 residues. Germline V gene sequence: CDR1 SGHDN, CDR2 FVKESK. V was shortened by 0 bases and J by 7 bases, with 9 bases between the two germline ends. The CDR3 loop reads CASSQDLAGGYTF. CDR3 coding DNA: TGTGCCAGCAGCCAAGATTTGGCAGGTGGCTACACCTTC.

The chain is built from TRBV13 and TRBJ1-1, with 8 positions matching TRBD1. The CDR3 has 16 amino acids. J lost 0 bases, V lost 5 bases, and 8 bases had no gene match. The germline CDR1 and CDR2 sequences are PRHDT and FYEKMQ (reference sequence). In nucleotides, the CDR3 is TGTGCCAGCAGCCCAATAGGGACAGGTTTGAACACTGAAGCTTTCTTT. It encodes CASSPIGTGLNTEAFF.

In DNA form, the CDR3 reads TGTGCCAGCAGCTTAAAAGGTGGCGGGAGCTTCCAAGAGACCCAGTACTTC. Amino acids: CASSLKGGGSFQETQYF. The chain couples TRBV7-3 to TRBJ2-5; TRBD2 aligns across 7 bases. V shed 1 base and J 1 base; nucleotides not matched to a gene: 9. Per the germline V gene, CDR1 is SGHTA and CDR2 is FQGTGA. There are 17 residues in the CDR3.

The DNA for the CDR3 is TGTGCCAGCAGACCCGGGACAGTTAGCACAGATACGCAGTATTTT. Protein product: CASRPGTVSTDTQYF. This chain uses TRBV6-5 with TRBJ2-3; the match to TRBD1 covers 7 bases. V shed 6 bases, J shed 0 bases, and the junction held 6 bases outside the gene matches. The CDR3 spans 15 residues. Germline loops: CDR1 MNHEY, CDR2 SVGAGI.

The rearrangement links TRBV7-2 to TRBJ2-3; 15 positions match TRBD2. Trimming removed 5 bases from V and 1 base from J; junction bases left unmatched: 4. CDR3 length equals 17 residues. Germline V gene data show CDR1 as SGHTA and CDR2 as FQGNSA. CDR3 sequence (DNA): TGTGCCAGCAGCACGAGGACTAGCGGGAGGGGCACAGATACGCAGTATTTT. Its protein is CASSTRTSGRGTDTQYF.

J is TRBJ2-7 and V is TRBV7-2; 7 bases match TRBD2. Germline loops: CDR1 SGHTA, CDR2 FQGNSA. Losses at the gene ends were 3 bases for V and 3 bases for J; bases not matched to a gene: 5. CDR3 length: 14 amino acids. The CDR3 coding sequence is TGTGCCAGCAGCTTCCGCGGGGGAGTCTACGAGCAGTACTTC. Translated: CASSFRGGVYEQYF. The full variable domain, completed using reference TRBV7-2 and TRBJ2-7, is GAGVSQSPSNKVTEKGKDVELRCDPISGHTALYWYRQSLGQGLEFLIYFQGNSAPDKSGLPSDRFSAERTGGSVSTLTIQRTQQEDSAVYLCASSFRGGVYEQYFGPGTRLTVT.

The V call is TRBV29-1, the J call TRBJ2-5; TRBD2 matches 11 bases. The CDR3 covers 16 residues. V gave up 4 bases and J gave up 6 bases; unmatched junction bases: 13. Germline CDR1 is SQVTM and CDR2 is ANQGSEA. Here the CDR3 reads CSVAPGLAGGGKTQYF. Written as DNA, the CDR3 is TGCAGCGTTGCTCCAGGTCTAGCGGGGGGCGGGAAGACCCAGTACTTC.

This clone was observed a handful of times. The V call is TRBV6-1, the J call TRBJ2-1; D call uncertain. This CDR3 has 13 residues. Germline CDR1 reads MNHNS; CDR2 reads SASEGT. The V end lost 7 bases, the J end lost 4 bases, and 11 bases lay between the germline ends. The CDR3 spells CASNRGEYNEQFF. CDR3 in DNA: TGTGCCAGCAACCGCGGAGAATACAATGAGCAGTTCTTC.

The V call is TRBV10-3, the J call TRBJ2-3; TRBD1 agrees at 7 bases. The CDR3 is made up of 13 amino acids. CDR1 and CDR2 (germline): ENHRY, SYGVKD. The J segment lost 3 bases and the V segment lost 5 bases, leaving 2 bases of the junction unmatched. In nucleotides, the CDR3 is TGTGCCATCAGTACAGGGGAGACAGATACGCAGTATTTT. This translates into CAISTGETDTQYF.

This clone has only a few counts. The chain links TRBV5-1 to TRBJ2-7; D gene unclear. V lost 3 bases and J lost 2, with 9 bases in between. CDR3 size: 13 residues. Germline CDR1 is SGHRS and CDR2 is YFSETQ. The CDR3 nucleotides read TGCGCCAGCAGCTCGACAAGGACCTACGAGCAGTACTTC. Residues: CASSSTRTYEQYF.

The chain combines TRBV9 with TRBJ1-2; a possible D gene is TRBD1 (6 bases). V was shortened by 0 bases and J by 8 bases, with 11 bases between the two germline ends. The germline CDR1 and CDR2 sequences are SGDLS and YYNGEE. This CDR3 contains 13 residues. The CDR3: CASSVDQGKGYTF. The CDR3, as DNA: TGTGCCAGCAGCGTAGATCAGGGGAAGGGCTACACCTTC.

The chain employs TRBV6-1 and TRBJ1-3, with TRBD1 matching 7 bases. After removal of 10 bases from V and 0 bases from J, the junction contained 6 bases not matched to a gene. The germline CDR1 and CDR2 sequences are MNHNS and SASEGT. CDR3 length equals 14 residues. CDR3 sequence reads: CATGGPDSGNTIYF. For the CDR3, the DNA is TGTGCCACAGGGGGACCCGACTCTGGAAACACCATATATTTT.

CDR3 sequence (DNA): TGCAGCGTCCTGATGATTAGACAGAAGAACACTGAAGCTTTCTTT. It encodes CSVLMIRQKNTEAFF. The rearrangement uses TRBV29-1 and TRBJ1-1, with D possibly TRBD1 on 5 matching bases. The CDR3 spans 15 residues. Trimming shortened V by 6 bases and J by 1 base, and 18 bases separated the two germline ends. CDR1 is SQVTM, CDR2 ANQGSEA, per germline.

This chain uses TRBV11-2 with TRBJ1-2, with D maybe TRBD1 (6 bases). Trimming stripped 1 base from V and 8 bases from J, with 17 bases between. CDR1 is SGHAT, CDR2 FQNNGV, per germline. This CDR3 contains 15 residues. The CDR3 spells CASSLVAGAFRGYTF. The CDR3 DNA reads as TGTGCCAGCAGCTTAGTAGCGGGGGCATTTCGAGGCTACACCTTC.

The chain couples TRBV6-5 to TRBJ2-3; D uncertain. In germline, CDR1 is MNHEY, CDR2 SVGAGI. Trimming took off 5 bases at V and 6 bases at J, with 9 bases between the two ends. CDR3 length: 12 amino acids. CDR3 sequence reads: CASSPRLDTQYF. CDR3 DNA sequence: TGTGCCAGCAGTCCCAGACTGGATACGCAGTATTTT.

V usage is TRBV30 and J usage is TRBJ1-1, with D tentatively TRBD1 (6 bases). The CDR3 covers 15 residues. Trimming pared 2 bases from V and 8 bases from J, leaving 21 bases between. The germline V gene encodes CDR1 GTSNPN and CDR2 SVGIG (reference sequence). The CDR3 reads CAWSHPRARGFEAFF. CDR3 DNA: TGTGCCTGGAGTCACCCCCGGGCCAGGGGATTCGAAGCTTTCTTT.

The chain combines TRBV5-1 with TRBJ1-1, with 9 bases lining up with TRBD1. CDR1 and CDR2 from the germline V gene are SGHRS and YFSETQ. Trimming cost V 4 bases and J 3 bases; bases outside gene matches: 4. This CDR3 spans 14 amino acids. The CDR3 sequence: CASSRWTGDTEAFF. In DNA form, the CDR3 reads TGCGCCAGCAGCCGGTGGACAGGGGACACTGAAGCTTTCTTT.

The chain has TRBV7-9 and TRBJ2-7, with TRBD1 identical over 7 bases. Germline V lookup: CDR1 SEHNR, CDR2 FQNEAQ (reference sequence). Trimming at V came to 3 bases and at J to 2 bases, leaving 10 bases not matched to a gene. CDR3 length: 16 residues. The CDR3 DNA reads TGTGCCAGCAGCTTGGCCGGACAGGTTGGGGCCTACGAGCAGTACTTC. It translates to CASSLAGQVGAYEQYF.

The V gene is TRBV29-1, the J gene TRBJ2-5, with D hard to call. The CDR3 runs to 10 residues. Trimming shortened V by 6 bases and J by 1 base, and 3 bases separated the two germline ends. Looked up from germline, CDR1 is SQVTM and CDR2 is ANQGSEA. The CDR3 DNA follows: TGCAGCGTCCTCCAAGAGACCCAGTACTTC. It is translated as CSVLQETQYF.

As DNA, the CDR3 is TGTGCCAGTAGTATAGTCCCGACAGGGAACTATGGCTACACCTTC. Its protein is CASSIVPTGNYGYTF. This chain links TRBV19 with TRBJ1-2; 7 bases agree with TRBD1. This CDR3 has 15 residues. Germline V lookup: CDR1 LNHDA, CDR2 SQIVND (reference sequence). The V segment lost 1 base and the J segment 2 bases; nucleotides outside the gene matches: 4.

This clone was counted many times. The chain joins TRBV30 to TRBJ2-7, with D possibly matching TRBD1 (5 bases). CDR1 and CDR2 from the germline V gene are GTSNPN and SVGIG (reference sequence). The CDR3 is 14 amino acids. Trimming removed 2 bases from V and 0 bases from J, with 11 bases in between. CDR3 coding DNA: TGTGCCTGGAGTAGGGGTGCTTCCTCCTACGAGCAGTACTTC. Protein sequence: CAWSRGASSYEQYF.

Worth noting for this clone: A read error may account for a junction end that differs from germline. The gene calls are TRBV30 and TRBJ2-7, with a weak D call TRBD1 (6 bases). The CDR3 is 12 residues long. CDR1 GTSNPN and CDR2 SVGIG come from the germline V gene (reference sequence). In DNA, the CDR3 is TGTGCCTGGAGTGTTGGACAGCGACCAGCAAAGTTC. It specifies CAWSVGQRPAKF.

The CDR3 sequence: CASSPTQGINQPQHF. As DNA, the CDR3 is TGTGCCAGCTCACCAACCCAGGGGATAAATCAGCCCCAGCATTTT. This chain uses TRBV18 with TRBJ1-5; D might be TRBD1 (6 bases). Trimming shortened V by 2 bases and J by 4 bases, and 12 bases separated the two germline ends. CDR3 size: 15 residues. The germline gives CDR1 KGHSH, CDR2 LQKENI.

The chain couples TRBV5-1 to TRBJ1-1, with 8 bases identical to TRBD1. Looked up from germline, CDR1 is SGHRS and CDR2 is YFSETQ. CDR3 length equals 13 residues. Germline trimming cut 3 bases from V and 5 bases from J; bases unmatched to any gene: 3. The CDR3 sequence is CASSSDRDTEAFF. DNA for the CDR3: TGCGCCAGCAGCTCGGACAGGGATACTGAAGCTTTCTTT.

J is TRBJ1-6 and V is TRBV20-1; D is unresolved. Germline CDR1 DFQATT, CDR2 SNEGSKA (reference sequence). Trimming shortened V by 1 base and J by 10 bases, and 5 bases separated the two germline ends. This CDR3 has 11 residues. DNA of the CDR3: TGCAGTGCTAGAGCAGGCTCACCCCTCCACTTT. Its translation is CSARAGSPLHF.

The V gene is TRBV6-1, the J gene TRBJ1-2, with TRBD1 identical over 7 bases. Germline assignment: CDR1 MNHNS and CDR2 SASEGT. The CDR3 contains 15 residues. The trim removed 5 bases at V and 5 bases at J, leaving 11 bases unmatched. The CDR3 sequence: CASSSPGTENYGYTF. The CDR3 nucleotides read TGTGCCAGCAGTTCACCCGGGACAGAGAATTATGGCTACACCTTC.

The chain uses TRBV2 and TRBJ1-2, with D tentatively TRBD1 (6 bases). Trimming stripped 6 bases from V and 4 bases from J, with 12 bases between. Germline V gene lookup returns CDR1 SNHLY and CDR2 FYNNEI. CDR3 size: 13 residues. The CDR3 DNA is TGTGCCAGCAGGGGGGCCGGCCTCTATGGCTACACCTTC. Protein product: CASRGAGLYGYTF.

This clone was seen more than once but under ten times. This chain joins TRBV19 and TRBJ1-1; 11 bases match TRBD1. The CDR3 contains 17 residues. Trimming took 4 bases from V and 4 from J; bases not matched to a gene: 11. Germline-derived CDR1 and CDR2 are LNHDA and SQIVND (reference sequence). The CDR3 DNA is TGTGCCAGTAGTACCCATAGTTGGGACAGGGGGACCACTGAAGCTTTCTTT. Amino acids: CASSTHSWDRGTTEAFF. The complete variable domain, with remaining parts taken from reference TRBV19 and TRBJ1-1, reads DGGITQSPKYLFRKEGQNVTLSCEQNLNHDAMYWYRQDPGQGLRLIYYSQIVNDFQKGDIAEGYSVSREKKESFPLTVTSAQKNPTAFYLCASSTHSWDRGTTEAFFGQGTRLTVV.

This clone was observed a single time. This chain joins TRBV7-9 and TRBJ2-7; TRBD1 aligns across 9 bases. V gave up 0 bases and J gave up 6 bases; unmatched junction bases: 6. The germline V gene has CDR1 SEHNR and CDR2 FQNEAQ (reference sequence). The CDR3 covers 15 residues. The CDR3 DNA reads as TGTGCCAGCAGCTTAGCCACAGGGGGCGCGGGCGAGCAGTACTTC. Translating it yields CASSLATGGAGEQYF.